This T cell receptor beta chain is from a study of T cells in Graves' hyperthyroidism and ophthalmopathy. Study overall: Before treatment of any kind, peripheral blood was taken at initial diagnosis. General study results and limits: By a 13 V-J model, ophthalmopathy was set apart from stable hyperthyroidism.

Ophthalmopathy patients all had a Clinical Activity Score of at least 3, a NOSPECS grade of at least 4 and disease under 3 months old. Used for diagnoses were clinical symptoms, serum thyroxine and TRAb, thyroid ultrasound and orbital computed tomography. The investigators amplified TCR beta CDR3 regions from RNA transcripts. Primed by the HTBI set, a first-round RT-PCR was run on the TCR CDR3. One entry per CDR3 protein results from TCRdb running MiXCR on the multiplex PCR reads. The sample includes some 300,000 distinct CDR3 sequences, approximately 18% seen only once; the top ten take 35% to 45%. The CDR3 covers 13 residues. Germline assignment: CDR1 SGHTA and CDR2 FQGTGA. V lost 5 bases and J lost 5, with 10 bases in between. This clonotype appeared many times. Its antigen remains unknown.

This TCR was recovered from a man in his fifties with Graves' ophthalmopathy. This chain joins TRBV7-3 and TRBJ2-1; a weak D match, TRBD2 (5 bases). The sample comprised blood. DNA of the CDR3: TGTGCCAGCAGCCAGGACTGGAACAATGAGCAGTTCTTC. This codes for CASSQDWNNEQFF.